A selection of T cell receptor beta chains follows, all from one sample in a study of beta chain features in type 1 diabetes. Only in-frame clones appear in the TCRdb table, and some are missing; sequencing was by immunoSEQ multiplex PCR. This table holds a few hundred thousand clones, approximately 11% found once. Sequenced: naive CD4+ T cells from blood. These receptors all stem from a woman in her twenties or thirties in good health. The CDR3 runs from the conserved cysteine through the conserved F or W. The D gene is left open where the match is weak. Where a row states a size, it is once, few, many or the class of an expanded clone; other rows omit it.

TGTGCCAGCAGTCCACCCAGAGGTGAGCAGTTCTTC | CASSPPRGEQFF | TRBV27 | few | . | TRBJ2-1
TGTGCCAGCAGCGGTATACTAGCGGGAGCGAACAATGAGCAGTTCTTC | CASSGILAGANNEQFF | TRBV9 | few | TRBD2 | TRBJ2-1
TGCAGCGTTGAATTGGTGGGGCGGGAGGGTAGCACAGATACGCAGTATTTT | CSVELVGREGSTDTQYF | TRBV29-1 | . | TRBD2 | TRBJ2-3
TGTGCCAGCAGCCCGTCGACAGGGGTCTATGGCTACACCTTC | CASSPSTGVYGYTF | TRBV7-2 | few | TRBD1 | TRBJ1-2
TGTGCCAGCAAAAGAGCACAGGGGAACAAAAACATTCAGTACTTC | CASKRAQGNKNIQYF | TRBV6-1 | . | TRBD1 | TRBJ2-4
TGTGCCAGCAGCCAAGACAGCGCAGATACGCAGTATTTT | CASSQDSADTQYF | TRBV11-2 | . | . | TRBJ2-3
TGCGCCAGCAGGCTTGTCGCAGGGAGCAATCAGCCCCAGCATTTT | CASRLVAGSNQPQHF | TRBV5-1 | few | . | TRBJ1-5
TGCGCCAGCAGCTTGGCCAGGGGGCAAGGCACAGATACGCAGTATTTT | CASSLARGQGTDTQYF | TRBV5-1 | few | TRBD1 | TRBJ2-3
TGTGCCAGCAGTCGTTCCCAGGGGATGACCTACGAGCAGTACTTC | CASSRSQGMTYEQYF | TRBV27 | few | . | TRBJ2-7
TGTGCCAGCAGTGAAGTGGGGGGAGGGAACTACAATGAGCAGTTCTTC | CASSEVGGGNYNEQFF | TRBV2 | . | TRBD2 | TRBJ2-1
TGTGCCAGCAGCGTACAGGGATTGGAGACCCAGTACTTC | CASSVQGLETQYF | TRBV9 | few | . | TRBJ2-5